The 23 T cell receptor beta chains presented below share a single source sample, sequenced in a study of blood T cell repertoires in COVID-19. Libraries were prepared by immunoSEQ multiplex PCR; TCRdb keeps only in-frame clonotypes and omits some of them. The data show 200,000 to 300,000 clones, with about 86% seen just once and about 9.5% held by the top ten. Sequencing was performed on peripheral blood. Receptors were obtained from a woman aged 80 or over with acute or convalescent COVID-19.

This rearrangement joins TRBV12-3 or TRBV12-4 to TRBJ2-5; 8 bases line up with TRBD1. The CDR3 is made up of 13 amino acids. V was clipped by 7 bases and J by 5 bases; unmatched bases: 6. In nucleotides, the CDR3 is TGTGCCAGCAACATAGGGACAGGCGAGACCCAGTACTTC. It encodes CASNIGTGETQYF.

This clone was counted a few times. The V gene is TRBV6-5, the J gene TRBJ1-4; TRBD1 agrees at 7 bases. V was pared by 2 bases and J by 8 bases, with 8 bases of the junction left unmatched. Germline CDR1 is MNHEY and CDR2 is SVGAGI. The CDR3 is 15 residues long. DNA of the CDR3: TGTGCCAGCAGTTACCTCAGACAGGGAGAAGAAAAACTGTTTTTT. The encoded protein is CASSYLRQGEEKLFF.

V and J are TRBV7-3 and TRBJ2-5; 8 bases match TRBD1. V was pared by 5 bases and J by 2 bases, with 7 bases of the junction left unmatched. Germline V CDR1 and CDR2: SGHTA, FQGTGA. The CDR3 totals 15 residues. The chain's CDR3 is CASSLGTGHQETQYF. For the CDR3, the DNA is TGTGCCAGCAGCCTCGGGACAGGCCATCAAGAGACCCAGTACTTC.

This clone was detected a few times. The chain carries TRBV19 and TRBJ1-2; D is unresolved. Trimming pared 5 bases from V and 8 bases from J, leaving 12 bases between. The V gene's germline CDR1 is LNHDA and CDR2 SQIVND (reference sequence). The CDR3 is made up of 12 amino acids. CDR3: CASSRRDWGYTF. CDR3 nucleotide sequence: TGTGCCAGTAGTCGGAGAGACTGGGGCTACACCTTC.

This clone was detected only once. The chain recombines TRBV28 with TRBJ1-1; 8 bases line up with TRBD1. With V trimmed by 6 bases and J by 5 bases, 5 bases remained unmatched. Germline-derived CDR1 and CDR2 are MDHEN and SYDVKM. The CDR3 has 13 amino acids. The CDR3 nucleotides are TGTGCCAGCAGGCCAGGGGGCGCAACTGAAGCTTTCTTT. Amino acids: CASRPGGATEAFF.

A remark on this clone: The identical CDR3 is also encoded by other nucleotide sequences in the sample. This chain links TRBV18 with TRBJ1-5; unclear D gene. V was pared by 4 bases and J by 5 bases, with 9 bases between. Germline assignment: CDR1 KGHSH and CDR2 LQKENI. This CDR3 spans 13 amino acids. The CDR3 loop reads CASSLLEDQPQHF. In DNA form, the CDR3 reads TGTGCCAGCTCACTTCTGGAGGATCAGCCCCAGCATTTT.

The CDR3 DNA reads TGTGCCAGCAGTCCCACAGCGGAGGGTGGCTACACCTTC. Translated: CASSPTAEGGYTF. The chain joins TRBV3-1 (or the pseudogene TRBV3-2) to TRBJ1-2, with D unclear. Trimming took 6 bases from V and 7 from J, leaving 15 bases between them. Germline CDR1 reads LGHDT; CDR2 reads YNNKEL (reference sequence). The CDR3 spans 13 residues.

This clone was detected only once. This chain links TRBV19 with TRBJ1-1; TRBD1 agrees at 7 bases. The CDR3 consists of 13 residues. Looked up from germline, CDR1 is LNHDA and CDR2 is SQIVND (reference sequence). Trimming at V came to 8 bases and at J to 5 bases, leaving 8 bases not matched to a gene. CDR3 amino acids: CASRQGGGTEAFF. For the CDR3, the DNA is TGTGCCAGTCGACAGGGAGGAGGAACTGAAGCTTTCTTT.

This CDR3 is CASSFPSQGSSNQPQHF. The CDR3 nucleotides read TGTGCCAGCAGTTTCCCCTCACAGGGGTCTAGCAATCAGCCCCAGCATTTT. The rearrangement uses TRBV28 and TRBJ1-5, with 7 bases fitting TRBD1. V dropped 3 bases and J dropped 0; count of bases not matched to a gene: 8. The length of the CDR3 is 17 residues. Germline-derived CDR1 and CDR2 are MDHEN and SYDVKM.

The CDR3 DNA is TGTGCCAGCAGCTTGGGGCCAGGGGCTATCCTCGTGGTAGAGCAGTACTTC. It is translated as CASSLGPGAILVVEQYF. The chain joins TRBV5-6 to TRBJ2-7, with D possibly matching TRBD1 (6 bases). Per germline, CDR1 SGHDT and CDR2 YYEEEE. The CDR3 has 17 residues. V was shortened by 0 bases and J by 7 bases, with 23 bases between the two germline ends.

The CDR3 sequence is CASSPYTGPENIQYF. The CDR3, as DNA: TGTGCCAGCTCACCTTACACAGGACCCGAAAACATTCAGTACTTC. V gene TRBV18 combines with J gene TRBJ2-4, with TRBD1 as a possible D gene (5 bases). V lost 3 bases and J lost 5, with 14 bases in between. This CDR3 comprises 15 residues. The germline V gene encodes CDR1 KGHSH and CDR2 LQKENI.

This chain's CDR3 is CASNGQLEGEQYF. CDR3 coding DNA: TGTGCCAGCAATGGGCAGCTCGAGGGAGAGCAGTACTTC. This chain connects TRBV12-3 or TRBV12-4 to TRBJ2-7, with D tentatively TRBD2 (5 bases). V gave up 7 bases and J gave up 7 bases, with 17 bases separating them. CDR3 size: 13 residues.

The chain links TRBV9 to TRBJ1-4; D remains unclear. V was clipped by 2 bases and J by 0 bases, with 5 bases between them. Germline V CDR1 and CDR2: SGDLS, YYNGEE. The length of the CDR3 is 14 residues. CDR3 region: CASSVGATNEKLFF. In DNA, the CDR3 is TGTGCCAGCAGCGTCGGGGCAACTAATGAAAAACTGTTTTTT. Combining the CDR3 with reference TRBV9 and TRBJ1-4 gives the whole variable domain DSGVTQTPKHLITATGQRVTLRCSPRSGDLSVYWYQQSLDQGLQFLIQYYNGEERAKGNILERFSAQQFPDLHSELNLSSLELGDSALYFCASSVGATNEKLFFGSGTQLSVL.

The chain couples TRBV6-5 to TRBJ2-7; 8 bases map to TRBD2. This CDR3 spans 14 amino acids. Trimming cost V 10 bases and J 3 bases; bases outside gene matches: 11. Germline CDR1 and CDR2: MNHEY and SVGAGI. The CDR3 protein is CATHIRRGDYEQYF. CDR3 DNA sequence: TGTGCCACCCACATCCGGCGGGGGGACTACGAGCAGTACTTC.

The chain carries TRBV7-2 and TRBJ2-7, with TRBD2 identical over 11 bases. Trimming at V came to 2 bases and at J to 4 bases, leaving 4 bases not matched to a gene. The CDR3 spans 15 residues. The germline V gene has CDR1 SGHTA and CDR2 FQGNSA. The CDR3 nucleotides are TGTGCCAGCAGCTTAATTAGCGGGGGGGCTTACGAGCAGTACTTC. This codes for CASSLISGGAYEQYF. The full variable domain, completed using reference TRBV7-2 and TRBJ2-7, is GAGVSQSPSNKVTEKGKDVELRCDPISGHTALYWYRQSLGQGLEFLIYFQGNSAPDKSGLPSDRFSAERTGGSVSTLTIQRTQQEDSAVYLCASSLISGGAYEQYFGPGTRLTVT.

The J gene is TRBJ1-1, the V gene TRBV10-3; 9 positions match TRBD1. This CDR3 spans 14 amino acids. Germline V gene data show CDR1 as ENHRY and CDR2 as SYGVKD. The ends lost 0 bases at V and 8 bases at J; junction bases unmatched: 4. The CDR3 here is CAISESFTGGEAFF. CDR3 DNA sequence: TGTGCCATCAGTGAGTCGTTTACAGGGGGCGAAGCTTTCTTT.

The genes are TRBV6-5 and TRBJ2-2; TRBD1 matches at 9 bases. CDR1 is MNHEY and CDR2 is SVGAGI in the germline V gene. V was clipped by 6 bases and J by 6 bases; unmatched bases: 5. This CDR3 comprises 14 residues. The CDR3 here is CASRKGQGPGELFF. The CDR3 nucleotides are TGTGCCAGCAGAAAGGGACAGGGCCCCGGGGAGCTGTTTTTT.

V is TRBV5-1 and J is TRBJ2-5, with D possibly being TRBD1 (6 bases). Per germline, CDR1 SGHRS and CDR2 YFSETQ. V gave up 4 bases and J gave up 2 bases, with 15 bases separating them. This CDR3 contains 15 residues. The CDR3 reads CASSPMMGAQETQYF. The CDR3 bases are TGCGCCAGCAGCCCGATGATGGGGGCTCAAGAGACCCAGTACTTC.

The chain is built from TRBV2 and TRBJ2-5; a weak D match, TRBD2 (5 bases). The CDR3 is made up of 14 amino acids. V was cut by 6 bases and J by 7 bases, with 18 bases left in between. Germline CDR1 and CDR2: SNHLY and FYNNEI. The CDR3 DNA follows: TGTGCCAGCAGCCCCGGGGATGCCCGGCGGACCCAGTACTTC. Protein sequence: CASSPGDARRTQYF.

The genes are TRBV19 and TRBJ2-7; 12 nucleotides align to TRBD1. The CDR3 is 17 amino acids. Germline V gives CDR1 LNHDA, CDR2 SQIVND (reference sequence). With 0 bases clipped from V and 2 bases from J, the junction kept 5 bases outside the gene matches. The CDR3 loop is CASSIEGQGAFAYEQYF. For the CDR3, the DNA is TGTGCCAGTAGTATAGAGGGACAGGGGGCCTTCGCCTACGAGCAGTACTTC.

The table lists this clone with a few counts. This chain links TRBV7-9 with TRBJ2-7, with D possibly matching TRBD1 (6 bases). V was cut by 2 bases and J by 4 bases, with 15 bases left in between. This CDR3 has 15 amino acids. Looked up from germline, CDR1 is SEHNR and CDR2 is FQNEAQ (reference sequence). In DNA, the CDR3 is TGTGCCAGCAGCTTAATATCAGGGGTTGATTACGAGCAGTACTTC. Protein sequence: CASSLISGVDYEQYF. The variable domain in full, completed from reference TRBV7-9 and TRBJ2-7, reads DTGVSQNPRHKITKRGQNVTFRCDPISEHNRLYWYRQTLGQGPEFLTYFQNEAQLEKSRLLSDRFSAERPKGSFSTLEIQRTEQGDSAMYLCASSLISGVDYEQYFGPGTRLTVT.

The rearrangement uses TRBV2 and TRBJ2-3, with D perhaps matching TRBD2 (6 bases). The length of the CDR3 is 15 residues. V shed 3 bases and J shed 4 bases, with 14 bases lying between them. Germline-derived CDR1 and CDR2 are SNHLY and FYNNEI. In DNA, the CDR3 is TGTGCCAGCAGTGAGGAGGGGCCTTCCCCAGATACGCAGTATTTT. Its protein is CASSEEGPSPDTQYF.

The chain carries TRBV5-1 and TRBJ2-1; TRBD1 aligns across 9 bases. After removal of 7 bases from V and 2 bases from J, the junction contained 4 bases not matched to a gene. CDR1 SGHRS and CDR2 YFSETQ come from the germline V gene. The CDR3 covers 14 residues. The CDR3 region has the DNA TGCGCCAGCTCAAGGGACAGGGCCTACAATGAGCAGTTCTTC. This codes for CASSRDRAYNEQFF.